A single sample gave rise to the 11 T cell receptor beta chains below, sequenced in a study of spatial heterogeneity in lung cancer. In TCRdb, the 5' RACE reads were re-called with MiXCR into one record per CDR3 protein. The table shows about 9,200 distinct CDR3 sequences, with roughly 51% occurring only once. For these TCRs, the target antigens are not known. Findings and limits, study-wide: Counts of expanded alpha and beta TCRs within tumors tracked the tumor nonsynonymous mutation count.

The time point denotes: sample taken at primary tumor resection. This sample comprised lung tumor tissue, obtained at surgery. These receptor sequences come from a female donor with early-stage non-small cell lung cancer.

Of note for this clonotype: This beta chain appears as a stray read in a library generated for alpha chains; its size is not informative. The gene calls are TRBV20-1 and TRBJ2-3; 7 bases fit TRBD2. With V trimmed by 0 bases and J by 2 bases, 8 bases remained unmatched. CDR1 and CDR2 from the germline V gene are DFQATT and SNEGSKA (reference sequence). The CDR3 loop spans 16 amino acids. The CDR3 region has the DNA TGCAGTGCTAGAGAGCTCGGGGGGATCCTCACAGATACGCAGTATTTT. This gives the protein CSARELGGILTDTQYF.

This clonotype was seen a handful of times. This beta chain is a stray sequence in a library constructed for alpha chains; its clone size is not meaningful. This chain links TRBV20-1 with TRBJ2-5; weak D call: TRBD1 (5 bases). The V and J ends lost 0 bases and 3 bases respectively, with 14 bases between them. Germline CDR1 reads DFQATT; CDR2 reads SNEGSKA (reference sequence). This CDR3 is built from 15 residues. Here the CDR3 DNA reads TGCAGTGCTAGAGATCTTTATAGGGGTGAAGAGACCCAGTACTTC. Its translation: CSARDLYRGEETQYF.

Worth noting for this clonotype: The library was built for alpha chains, so this beta chain is an off-target read and its size means little. The rearrangement uses TRBV12-3 or TRBV12-4 and TRBJ2-5; no clear D gene. Trimming left V 4 bases short and J 5 bases short, with 8 bases between. This CDR3 has 12 residues. CDR3 amino acids: CASSSTWETQYF. DNA of the CDR3: TGTGCCAGCAGTTCGACCTGGGAGACCCAGTACTTC.

This clonotype was counted between two and nine times. This beta chain represents an off-target read in a library built for alpha chains; its size is of limited meaning. The chain recombines TRBV3-1 with TRBJ2-3; TRBD2 aligns across 11 bases. CDR3 length equals 16 residues. Germline lookup yields CDR1 LGHDT and CDR2 YNNKEL (reference sequence). The V and J ends lost 5 bases and 1 base, in that order; junction bases with no gene match: 5. Written as DNA, the CDR3 is TGTGCCAGCAGCTCTATGACTAGCGGGGGCACAGATACGCAGTATTTT. Protein sequence: CASSSMTSGGTDTQYF.

This clonotype was counted between two and nine times. Being off target in a library aimed at alpha chains, this beta chain has a size of little meaning. The chain employs TRBV7-8 and TRBJ1-5; D gene unclear. CDR1 and CDR2 (germline): SGHVS, FQNEAQ. V lost 2 bases to trimming and J lost 0 bases, with 17 bases between them. This CDR3 contains 18 residues. The CDR3 nucleotides read TGTGCCAGCAGCTTACTAGCCAGGACCATAGGTAGCAATCAGCCCCAGCATTTT. It codes for CASSLLARTIGSNQPQHF. The full variable domain, with the rest looked up from reference TRBV7-8 and TRBJ1-5, is GAGVSQSPRYKVAKRGQDVALRCDPISGHVSLFWYQQALGQGPEFLTYFQNEAQLDKSGLPSDRFFAERPEGSVSTLKIQRTQQEDSAVYLCASSLLARTIGSNQPQHFGDGTRLSIL.

With respect to this clonotype: The library was designed around alpha chains, so this beta chain is a stray read whose abundance carries little weight. The chain combines TRBV4-1 with TRBJ2-1; 8 positions match TRBD1. This CDR3 contains 15 residues. CDR1 is MGHRA and CDR2 is YSYEKL in the germline V gene. Germline trimming cut 1 base from V and 3 bases from J; bases unmatched to any gene: 2. CDR3 bases: TGCGCCAGCAGCCAAGGACAGGGGCGCTACAATGAGCAGTTCTTC. Protein product: CASSQGQGRYNEQFF.

Concerning this clonotype itself: This beta chain is an off-target read within a library intended for alpha chains, so its frequency means little. V is TRBV7-9 and J is TRBJ2-7, with 11 bases matching TRBD2. Trimming cost V 4 bases and J 0 bases; bases outside gene matches: 20. The V gene's germline CDR1 is SEHNR and CDR2 FQNEAQ (reference sequence). The CDR3 is 21 amino acids. In DNA form, the CDR3 reads TGTGCCAGCAGCTCTAAGTTTTCAACCTCTAGCGGGGGGTTCAGCTCCTACGAGCAGTACTTC. Protein sequence: CASSSKFSTSSGGFSSYEQYF.

Of note for this clonotype: The library was designed around alpha chains, so this beta chain is a stray read whose abundance carries little weight. This chain joins TRBV25-1 and TRBJ1-6; 7 bases map to TRBD1. Germline CDR1 and CDR2: MGHDK and SYGVNS. This CDR3 is 14 amino acids long. V lost 1 base to trimming and J lost 8 bases; unmatched junction nucleotides: 2. Here the CDR3 reads CASSEWDSYSPLHF. DNA of the CDR3: TGTGCCAGCAGTGAATGGGACAGCTATTCACCCCTCCACTTT.

This clonotype has a single count. A library prepared for alpha chains yielded this beta chain as an off-target read; its size is of little meaning. The chain has TRBV2 and TRBJ1-5, with 10 bases identical to TRBD1. Germline lookup yields CDR1 SNHLY and CDR2 FYNNEI. Losses at the gene ends were 6 bases for V and 4 bases for J; bases not matched to a gene: 6. CDR3 length: 15 amino acids. The CDR3 DNA reads as TGTGCCAGCAGAGACAGGGGGCTCGAGAATCAGCCCCAGCATTTT. Its translation: CASRDRGLENQPQHF. The whole variable domain, filled in from reference TRBV2 and TRBJ1-5, reads EPEVTQTPSHQVTQMGQEVILRCVPISNHLYFYWYRQILGQKVEFLVSFYNNEISEKSEIFDDQFSVERPDGSNFTLKIRSTKLEDSAMYFCASRDRGLENQPQHFGDGTRLSIL.

This clonotype was seen more than once but under ten times. This beta chain appears as a stray read in a library generated for alpha chains; its size is not informative. The V gene is TRBV30, the J gene TRBJ1-6, with D tentatively TRBD1 (5 bases). V was trimmed by 5 bases and J by 6 bases, leaving 14 bases between them. CDR3 length: 14 amino acids. Looked up from germline, CDR1 is GTSNPN and CDR2 is SVGIG (reference sequence). CDR3: CAWSPGHLNSPLHF. In DNA, the CDR3 is TGTGCCTGGTCCCCAGGACATCTTAATTCACCCCTCCACTTT. Together with reference TRBV30 and TRBJ1-6, the CDR3 gives the full variable domain: SQTIHQWPATLVQPVGSPLSLECTVEGTSNPNLYWYRQAAGRGLQLLFYSVGIGQISSEVPQNLSASRPQDRQFILSSKKLLLSDSGFYLCAWSPGHLNSPLHFGNGTRLTVT.

This clonotype was seen a few times. Because this beta chain is a stray read in a library intended to capture alpha chains, its abundance should not be given much weight. The V call is TRBV5-6, the J call TRBJ2-7; D unclear. V was cut by 0 bases and J by 1 base, with 8 bases left in between. CDR3 length: 14 residues. Germline CDR1 and CDR2: SGHDT and YYEEEE. CDR3 coding DNA: TGTGCCAGCAGCTTGGGGCAGGCTTCCTACGAGCAGTACTTC. This encodes CASSLGQASYEQYF.